The sequence of this T cell receptor beta chain was determined in a study of CD4 T cells in relation to SARS-CoV-2 and coronaviruses. Study information: The HLA restriction of the shared crossreactive spike epitopes was mapped.

V was trimmed by 3 bases and J by 1 base, leaving 19 bases between them. The CDR3 has 17 residues. CDR1 is SGHDT and CDR2 is YYEEEE in the germline V gene. Concerning this clone: The antigen remains unidentified.

Naive or memory CD4+ cells were cultured 1:1 with T cell-depleted PBMCs plus CEF. Notes on the study in general: Roughly 69% of donors had memory CD4+ clonotypes crossrecognizing SARS-CoV-2 and common cold coronavirus spike.

Some clones are missing from TCRdb's copy, which holds only in-frame ones; the method was immunoSEQ multiplex PCR. The table shows 30,000 to 40,000 clones, with 60% to 85% occurring only once. The chain has TRBV5-6 and TRBJ1-1, with D unclear. This clonotype was sampled from an adult with COVID-19. The specimen sequenced was memory CD4+ T cells from PBMCs, cultured in vitro. The CDR3 DNA follows: TGTGCCAGCAGCTGGGGTTGGTTCAGGAGAGAGAACACTGAAGCTTTCTTT. Its translation is CASSWGWFRRENTEAFF.